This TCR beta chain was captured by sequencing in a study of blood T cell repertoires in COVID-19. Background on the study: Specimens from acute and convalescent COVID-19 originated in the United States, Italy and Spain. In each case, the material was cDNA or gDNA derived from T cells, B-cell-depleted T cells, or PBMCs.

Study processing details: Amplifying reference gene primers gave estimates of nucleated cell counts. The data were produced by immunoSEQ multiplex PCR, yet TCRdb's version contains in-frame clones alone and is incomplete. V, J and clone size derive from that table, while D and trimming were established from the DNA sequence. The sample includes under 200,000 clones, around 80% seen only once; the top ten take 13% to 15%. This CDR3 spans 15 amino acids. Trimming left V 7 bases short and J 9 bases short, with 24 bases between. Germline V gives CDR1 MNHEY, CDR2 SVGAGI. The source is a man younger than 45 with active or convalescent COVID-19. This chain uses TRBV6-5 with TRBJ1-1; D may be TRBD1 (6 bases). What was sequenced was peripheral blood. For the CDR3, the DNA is TGTGCCAGCACGCCGGGGGGGGCGGTTCGTCGGCAAGCTTTCTTT. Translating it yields CASTPGGAVRRQAFF.